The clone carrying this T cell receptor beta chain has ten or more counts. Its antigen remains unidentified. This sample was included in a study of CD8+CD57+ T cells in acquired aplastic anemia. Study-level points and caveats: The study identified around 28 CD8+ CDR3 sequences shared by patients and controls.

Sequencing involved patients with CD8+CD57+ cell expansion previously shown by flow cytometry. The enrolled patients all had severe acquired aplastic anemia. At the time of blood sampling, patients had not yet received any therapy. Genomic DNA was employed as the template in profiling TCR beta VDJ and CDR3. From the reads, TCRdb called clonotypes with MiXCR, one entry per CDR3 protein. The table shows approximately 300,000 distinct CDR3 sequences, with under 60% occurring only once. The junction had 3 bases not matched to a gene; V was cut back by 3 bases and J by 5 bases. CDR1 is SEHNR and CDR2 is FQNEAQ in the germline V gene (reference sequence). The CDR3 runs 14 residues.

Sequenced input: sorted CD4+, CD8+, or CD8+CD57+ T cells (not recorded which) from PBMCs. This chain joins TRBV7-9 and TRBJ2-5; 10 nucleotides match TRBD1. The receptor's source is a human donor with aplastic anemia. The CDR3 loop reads CASSFLGQGETQYF. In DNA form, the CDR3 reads TGTGCCAGCAGCTTCTTGGGACAGGGGGAGACCCAGTACTTC.